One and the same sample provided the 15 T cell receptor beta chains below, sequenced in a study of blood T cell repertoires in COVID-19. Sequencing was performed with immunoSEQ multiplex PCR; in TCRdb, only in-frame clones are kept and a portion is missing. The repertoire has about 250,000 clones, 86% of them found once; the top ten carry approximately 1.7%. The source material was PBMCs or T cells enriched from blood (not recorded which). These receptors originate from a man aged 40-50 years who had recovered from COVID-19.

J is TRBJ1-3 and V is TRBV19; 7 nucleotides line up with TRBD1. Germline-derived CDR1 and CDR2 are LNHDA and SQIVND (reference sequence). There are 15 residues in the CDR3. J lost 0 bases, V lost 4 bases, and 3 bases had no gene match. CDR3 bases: TGTGCCAGTAGTACCGGGACAGCCTCTGGAAACACCATATATTTT. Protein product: CASSTGTASGNTIYF.

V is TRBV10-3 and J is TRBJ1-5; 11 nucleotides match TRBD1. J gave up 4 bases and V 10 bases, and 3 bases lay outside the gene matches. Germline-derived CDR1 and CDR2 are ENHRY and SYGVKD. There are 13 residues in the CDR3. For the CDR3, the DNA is TGTGCCACCCGGGACAGGGGGAATCAGCCCCAGCATTTT. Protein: CATRDRGNQPQHF.

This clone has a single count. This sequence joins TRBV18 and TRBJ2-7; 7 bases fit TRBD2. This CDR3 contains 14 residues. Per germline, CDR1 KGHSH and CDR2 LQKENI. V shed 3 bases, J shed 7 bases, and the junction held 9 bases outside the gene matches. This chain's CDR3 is CASSPVDGGGEQYF. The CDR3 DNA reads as TGTGCCAGCTCACCGGTGGACGGCGGGGGAGAGCAGTACTTC. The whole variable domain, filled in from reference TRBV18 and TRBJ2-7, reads NAGVMQNPRHLVRRRGQEARLRCSPMKGHSHVYWYRQLPEEGLKFMVYLQKENIIDESGMPKERFSAEFPKEGPSILRIQQVVRGDSAAYFCASSPVDGGGEQYFGPGTRLTVT.

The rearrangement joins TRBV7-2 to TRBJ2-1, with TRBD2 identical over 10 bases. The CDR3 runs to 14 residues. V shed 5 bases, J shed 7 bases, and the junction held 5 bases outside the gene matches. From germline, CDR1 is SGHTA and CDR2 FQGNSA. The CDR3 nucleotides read TGTGCCAGCAGCCGTAGCGGGGGGTGGAATGAGCAGTTCTTC. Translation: CASSRSGGWNEQFF.

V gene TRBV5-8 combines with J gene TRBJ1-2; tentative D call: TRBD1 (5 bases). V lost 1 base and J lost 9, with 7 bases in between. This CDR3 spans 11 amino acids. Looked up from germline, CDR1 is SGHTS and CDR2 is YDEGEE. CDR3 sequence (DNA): TGTGCCAGCAGCTTGAGACAGCGCTACACCTTC. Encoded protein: CASSLRQRYTF.

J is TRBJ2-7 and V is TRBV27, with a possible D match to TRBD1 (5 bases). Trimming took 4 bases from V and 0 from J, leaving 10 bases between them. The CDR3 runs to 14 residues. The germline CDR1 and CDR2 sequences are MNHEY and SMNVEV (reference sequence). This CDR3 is CASSSDSFSYEQYF. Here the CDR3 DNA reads TGTGCCAGCAGTTCCGACAGCTTCTCCTACGAGCAGTACTTC.

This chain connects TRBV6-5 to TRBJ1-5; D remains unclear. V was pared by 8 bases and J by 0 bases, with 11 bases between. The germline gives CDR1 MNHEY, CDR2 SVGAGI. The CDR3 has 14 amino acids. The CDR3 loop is CASLLIYSNQPQHF. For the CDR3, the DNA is TGTGCCAGCCTTTTGATCTATAGCAATCAGCCCCAGCATTTT.

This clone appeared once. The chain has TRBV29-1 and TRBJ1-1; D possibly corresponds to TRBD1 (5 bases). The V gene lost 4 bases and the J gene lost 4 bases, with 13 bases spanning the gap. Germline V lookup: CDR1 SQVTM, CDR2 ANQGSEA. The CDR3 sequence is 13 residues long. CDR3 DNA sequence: TGCAGCGTTGGGGGAGGCGGGGGCACTGAAGCTTTCTTT. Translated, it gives CSVGGGGGTEAFF.

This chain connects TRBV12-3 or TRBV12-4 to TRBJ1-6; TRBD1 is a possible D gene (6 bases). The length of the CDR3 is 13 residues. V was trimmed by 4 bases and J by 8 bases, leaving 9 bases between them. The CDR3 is CASSSNRDSPLHF. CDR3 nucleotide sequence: TGTGCCAGCAGTTCCAACAGGGATTCACCCCTCCACTTT.

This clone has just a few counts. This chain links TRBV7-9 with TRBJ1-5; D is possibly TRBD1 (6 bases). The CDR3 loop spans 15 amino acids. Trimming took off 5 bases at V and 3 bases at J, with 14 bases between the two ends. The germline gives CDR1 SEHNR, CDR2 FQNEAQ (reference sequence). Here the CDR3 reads CASSLQGHNNQPQHF. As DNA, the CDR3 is TGTGCCAGCAGCCTACAGGGACACAACAATCAGCCCCAGCATTTT.

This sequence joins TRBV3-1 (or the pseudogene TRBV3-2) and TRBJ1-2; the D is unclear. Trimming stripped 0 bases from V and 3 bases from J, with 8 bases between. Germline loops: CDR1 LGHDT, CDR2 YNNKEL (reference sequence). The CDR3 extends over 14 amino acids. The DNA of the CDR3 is TGTGCCAGCAGCCAAGATCCGGGATACTATGGCTACACCTTC. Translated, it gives CASSQDPGYYGYTF.

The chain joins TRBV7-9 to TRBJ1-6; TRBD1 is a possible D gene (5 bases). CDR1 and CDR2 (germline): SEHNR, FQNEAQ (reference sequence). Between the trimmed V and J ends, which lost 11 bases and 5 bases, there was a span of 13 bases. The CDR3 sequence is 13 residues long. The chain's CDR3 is CAFRGRDNSPLHF. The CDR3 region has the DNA TGTGCCTTCCGAGGCAGGGATAATTCACCCCTCCACTTT.

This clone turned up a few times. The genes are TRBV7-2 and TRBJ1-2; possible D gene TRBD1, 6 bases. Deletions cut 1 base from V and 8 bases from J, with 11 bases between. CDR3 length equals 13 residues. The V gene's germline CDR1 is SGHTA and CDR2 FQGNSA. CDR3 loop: CASSLGGRTGYTF. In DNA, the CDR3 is TGTGCCAGCAGCTTAGGGGGGCGTACGGGCTACACCTTC.

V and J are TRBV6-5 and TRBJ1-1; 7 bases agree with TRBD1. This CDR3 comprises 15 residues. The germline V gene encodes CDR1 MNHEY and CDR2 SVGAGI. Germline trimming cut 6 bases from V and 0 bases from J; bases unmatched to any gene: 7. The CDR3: CASSVDRVMNTEAFF. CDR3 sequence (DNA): TGTGCCAGCAGCGTCGACAGGGTGATGAACACTGAAGCTTTCTTT.

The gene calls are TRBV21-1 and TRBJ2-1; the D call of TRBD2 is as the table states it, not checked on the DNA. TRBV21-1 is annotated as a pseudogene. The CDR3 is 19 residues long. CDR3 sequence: CASSKIPPGSPGAYNEQFF. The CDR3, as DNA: TGTGCCAGCAGCAAAATCCCTCCGGGTTCTCCCGGGGCCTACAATGAGCAGTTCTTC.